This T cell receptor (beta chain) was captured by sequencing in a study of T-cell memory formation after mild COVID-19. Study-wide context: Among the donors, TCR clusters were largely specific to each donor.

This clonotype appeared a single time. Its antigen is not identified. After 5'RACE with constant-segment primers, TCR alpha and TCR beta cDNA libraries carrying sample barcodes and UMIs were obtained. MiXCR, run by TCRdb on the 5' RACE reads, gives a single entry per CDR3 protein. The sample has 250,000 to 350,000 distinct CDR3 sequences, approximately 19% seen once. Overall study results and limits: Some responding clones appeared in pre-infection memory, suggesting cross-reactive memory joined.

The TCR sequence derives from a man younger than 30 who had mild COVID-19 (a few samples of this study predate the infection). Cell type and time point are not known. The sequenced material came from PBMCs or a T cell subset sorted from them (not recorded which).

The CDR3: CASSYRGPALNTEAFF. The CDR3 nucleotides read TGTGCCAGCAGTTACCGAGGGCCTGCCCTGAACACTGAAGCTTTCTTT. The genes are TRBV6-5 and TRBJ1-1; D remains unclear. With 2 bases removed from V and 0 bases from J, the gap between germline ends came to 13 bases. This CDR3 is built from 16 residues. Germline V gene lookup returns CDR1 MNHEY and CDR2 SVGAGI.